This T cell receptor beta chain was recovered during a study of cytotoxic CD8 clonotypes in ibrutinib-treated CLL. At the level of the study: In all, 10 to 11 patients were relapsed/refractory, about 15 were treatment-naive and 17 to 18 were IGHV unmutated. Samples yielded averages of about 250,000 productive templates and over 90,000 productive rearrangements.

General study results and limits: Rare overall, public clonotypes shrank or held steady under therapy.

Trimming took 3 bases from V and 8 from J; bases not matched to a gene: 4. Germline-derived CDR1 and CDR2 are KGHSH and LQKENI. The CDR3 runs to 15 residues. This clone has a single count. What it binds is not known. Libraries were prepared by immunoSEQ multiplex PCR; TCRdb keeps only in-frame clonotypes and omits some of them. Of under 200,000 clones in the sample, roughly 77% were seen once. The rearrangement joins TRBV18 to TRBJ2-1, with 13 nucleotides matching TRBD2. This clonotype originated in a human donor with chronic lymphocytic leukemia. The material sequenced was PBMCs, taken after 12 months of ibrutinib treatment. CDR3 sequence: CASSPRTSGSYEQFF. CDR3 in DNA: TGTGCCAGCTCACCGAGGACTAGCGGGAGCTATGAGCAGTTCTTC.